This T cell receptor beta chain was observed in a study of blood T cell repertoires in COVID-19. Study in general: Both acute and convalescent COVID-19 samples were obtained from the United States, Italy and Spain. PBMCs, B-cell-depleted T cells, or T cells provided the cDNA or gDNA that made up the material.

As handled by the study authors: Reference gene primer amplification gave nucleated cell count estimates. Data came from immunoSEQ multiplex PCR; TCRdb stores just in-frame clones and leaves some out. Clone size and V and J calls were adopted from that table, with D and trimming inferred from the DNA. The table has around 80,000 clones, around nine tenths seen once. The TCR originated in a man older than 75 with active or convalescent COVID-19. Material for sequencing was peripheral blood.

The CDR3 DNA is TGTGCCAGCAGCGTAGAACTAGCGGGGATAGATACGCAGTATTTT. It yields the protein CASSVELAGIDTQYF. This chain links TRBV9 with TRBJ2-3, with 10 bases that match TRBD2. V shed 0 bases and J 5 bases; nucleotides not matched to a gene: 3. Germline CDR1 is SGDLS and CDR2 is YYNGEE. This CDR3 is built from 15 residues.